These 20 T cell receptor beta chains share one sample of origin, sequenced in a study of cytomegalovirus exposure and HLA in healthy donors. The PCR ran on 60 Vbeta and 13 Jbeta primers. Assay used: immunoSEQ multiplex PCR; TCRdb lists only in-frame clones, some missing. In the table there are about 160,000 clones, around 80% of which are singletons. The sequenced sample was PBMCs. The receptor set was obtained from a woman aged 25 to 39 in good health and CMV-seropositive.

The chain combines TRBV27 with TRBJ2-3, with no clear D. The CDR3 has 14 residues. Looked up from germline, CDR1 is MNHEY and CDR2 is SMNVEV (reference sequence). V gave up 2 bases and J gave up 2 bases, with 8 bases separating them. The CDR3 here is CASSLGQVTDTQYF. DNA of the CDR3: TGTGCCAGCAGTTTAGGGCAGGTCACAGATACGCAGTATTTT.

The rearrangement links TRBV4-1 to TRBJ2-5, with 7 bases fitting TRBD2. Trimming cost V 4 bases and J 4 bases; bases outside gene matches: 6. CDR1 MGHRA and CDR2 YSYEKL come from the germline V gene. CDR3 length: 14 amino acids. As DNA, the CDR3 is TGCGCCAGCAGCCTTCGAGCGGGGCCAGAGACCCAGTACTTC. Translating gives CASSLRAGPETQYF.

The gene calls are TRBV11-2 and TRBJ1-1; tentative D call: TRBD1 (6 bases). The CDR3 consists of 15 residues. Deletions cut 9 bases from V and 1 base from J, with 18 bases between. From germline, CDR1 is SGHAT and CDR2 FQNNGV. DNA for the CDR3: TGTGCCAGTCGATCGAACAGGGCCACGAACACTGAAGCTTTCTTT. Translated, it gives CASRSNRATNTEAFF.

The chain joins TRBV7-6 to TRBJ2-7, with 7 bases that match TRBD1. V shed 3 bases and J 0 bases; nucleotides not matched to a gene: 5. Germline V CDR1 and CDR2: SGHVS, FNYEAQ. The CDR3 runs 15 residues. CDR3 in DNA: TGTGCCAGCAGCTTGCGACAGGGACCCTCCTACGAGCAGTACTTC. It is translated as CASSLRQGPSYEQYF.

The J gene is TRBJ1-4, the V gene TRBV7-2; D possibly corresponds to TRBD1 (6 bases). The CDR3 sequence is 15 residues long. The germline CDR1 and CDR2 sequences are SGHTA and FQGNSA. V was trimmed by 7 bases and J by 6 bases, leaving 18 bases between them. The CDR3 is CASTQTGGLHEKLFF. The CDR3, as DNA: TGTGCCAGCACCCAAACGGGGGGCCTTCATGAAAAACTGTTTTTT.

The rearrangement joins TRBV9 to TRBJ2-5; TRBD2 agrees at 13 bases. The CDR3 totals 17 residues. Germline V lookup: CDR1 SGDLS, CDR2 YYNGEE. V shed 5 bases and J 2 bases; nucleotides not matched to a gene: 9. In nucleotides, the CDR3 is TGTGCCAGCAGAAGGACTAGCGGGGGCAACTCTCAAGAGACCCAGTACTTC. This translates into CASRRTSGGNSQETQYF. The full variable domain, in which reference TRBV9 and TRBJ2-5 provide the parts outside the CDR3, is DSGVTQTPKHLITATGQRVTLRCSPRSGDLSVYWYQQSLDQGLQFLIQYYNGEERAKGNILERFSAQQFPDLHSELNLSSLELGDSALYFCASRRTSGGNSQETQYFGPGTRLLVL.

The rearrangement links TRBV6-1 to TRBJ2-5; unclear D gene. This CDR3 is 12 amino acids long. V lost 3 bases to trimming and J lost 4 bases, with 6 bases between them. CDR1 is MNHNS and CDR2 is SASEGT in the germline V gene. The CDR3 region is CASSDSLETQYF. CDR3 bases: TGTGCCAGCAGTGACTCCTTAGAGACCCAGTACTTC.

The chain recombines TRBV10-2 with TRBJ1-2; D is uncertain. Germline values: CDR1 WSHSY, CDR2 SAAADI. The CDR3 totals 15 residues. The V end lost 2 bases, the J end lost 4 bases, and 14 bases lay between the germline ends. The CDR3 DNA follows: TGCGCCAGCAGTGAGAATGCGGGCAGGAGCTATGGCTACACCTTC. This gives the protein CASSENAGRSYGYTF.

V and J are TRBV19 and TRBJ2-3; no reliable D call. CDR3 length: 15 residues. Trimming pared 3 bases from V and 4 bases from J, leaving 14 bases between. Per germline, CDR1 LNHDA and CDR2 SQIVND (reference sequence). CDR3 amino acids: CASSMMGQIADTQYF. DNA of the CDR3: TGTGCCAGTAGTATGATGGGCCAGATTGCAGATACGCAGTATTTT. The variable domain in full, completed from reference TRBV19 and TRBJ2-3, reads DGGITQSPKYLFRKEGQNVTLSCEQNLNHDAMYWYRQDPGQGLRLIYYSQIVNDFQKGDIAEGYSVSREKKESFPLTVTSAQKNPTAFYLCASSMMGQIADTQYFGPGTRLTVL.

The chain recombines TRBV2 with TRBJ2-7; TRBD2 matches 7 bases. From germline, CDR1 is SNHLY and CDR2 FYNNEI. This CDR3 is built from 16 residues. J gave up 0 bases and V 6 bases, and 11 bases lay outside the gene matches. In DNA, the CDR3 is TGTGCCAGCAGGGTGGACCCTAGGGAGGGCTCCTACGAGCAGTACTTC. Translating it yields CASRVDPREGSYEQYF.

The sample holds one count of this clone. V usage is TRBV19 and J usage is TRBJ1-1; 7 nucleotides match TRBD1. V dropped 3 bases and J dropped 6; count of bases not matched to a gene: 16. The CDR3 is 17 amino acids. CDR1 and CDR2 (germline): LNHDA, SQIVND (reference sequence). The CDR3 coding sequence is TGTGCCAGTAGTATCACCCGGGGGGGGAAGGGGGCGGCTGAAGCTTTCTTT. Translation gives CASSITRGGKGAAEAFF.

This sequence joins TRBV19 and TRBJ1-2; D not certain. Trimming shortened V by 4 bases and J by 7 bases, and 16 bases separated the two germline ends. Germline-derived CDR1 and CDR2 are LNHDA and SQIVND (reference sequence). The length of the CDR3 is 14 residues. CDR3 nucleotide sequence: TGTGCCAGTAGTAAAGGACTTCTCTTCTTTGGCTACACCTTC. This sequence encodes CASSKGLLFFGYTF.

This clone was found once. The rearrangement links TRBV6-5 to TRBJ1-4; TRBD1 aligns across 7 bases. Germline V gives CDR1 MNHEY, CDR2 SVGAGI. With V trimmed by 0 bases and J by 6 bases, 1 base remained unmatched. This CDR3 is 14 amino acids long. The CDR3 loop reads CASSYSGTDEKLFF. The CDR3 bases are TGTGCCAGCAGTTACTCGGGGACAGATGAAAAACTGTTTTTT.

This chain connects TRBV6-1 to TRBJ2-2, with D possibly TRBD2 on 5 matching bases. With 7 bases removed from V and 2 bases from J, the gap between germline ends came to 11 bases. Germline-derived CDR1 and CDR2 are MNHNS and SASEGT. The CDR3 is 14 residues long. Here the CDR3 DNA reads TGTGCCAGCATTCGGACTCTAAACACCGGGGAGCTGTTTTTT. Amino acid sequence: CASIRTLNTGELFF.

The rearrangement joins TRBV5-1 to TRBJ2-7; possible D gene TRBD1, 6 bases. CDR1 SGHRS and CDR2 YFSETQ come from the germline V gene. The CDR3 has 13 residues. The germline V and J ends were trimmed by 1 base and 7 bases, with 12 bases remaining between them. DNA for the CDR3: TGCGCCAGCAGCTTGAACAGGGTGTGGGAGCAGTACTTC. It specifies CASSLNRVWEQYF. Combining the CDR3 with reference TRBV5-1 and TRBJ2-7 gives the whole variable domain KAGVTQTPRYLIKTRGQQVTLSCSPISGHRSVSWYQQTPGQGLQFLFEYFSETQRNKGNFPGRFSGRQFSNSRSEMNVSTLELGDSALYLCASSLNRVWEQYFGPGTRLTVT.

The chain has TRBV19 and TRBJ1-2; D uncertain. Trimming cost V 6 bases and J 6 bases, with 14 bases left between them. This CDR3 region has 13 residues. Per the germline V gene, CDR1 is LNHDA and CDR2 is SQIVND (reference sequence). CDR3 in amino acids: CASRLDLSDGYTF. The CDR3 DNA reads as TGTGCCAGTAGATTAGACTTGTCGGATGGCTACACCTTC.

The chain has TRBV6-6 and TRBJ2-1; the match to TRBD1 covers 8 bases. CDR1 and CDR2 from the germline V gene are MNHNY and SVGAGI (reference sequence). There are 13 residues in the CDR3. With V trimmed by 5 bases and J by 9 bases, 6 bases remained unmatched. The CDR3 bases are TGTGCCAGCAGTAGATCAACAGGGGGTGAGCAGTTCTTC. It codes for CASSRSTGGEQFF.

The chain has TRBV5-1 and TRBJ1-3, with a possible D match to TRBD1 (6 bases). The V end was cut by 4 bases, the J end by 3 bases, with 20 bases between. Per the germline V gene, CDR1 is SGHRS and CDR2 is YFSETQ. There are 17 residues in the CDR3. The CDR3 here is CASSDHPGTRNGNTIYF. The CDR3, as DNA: TGCGCCAGCAGCGACCACCCCGGGACACGCAATGGAAACACCATATATTTT.

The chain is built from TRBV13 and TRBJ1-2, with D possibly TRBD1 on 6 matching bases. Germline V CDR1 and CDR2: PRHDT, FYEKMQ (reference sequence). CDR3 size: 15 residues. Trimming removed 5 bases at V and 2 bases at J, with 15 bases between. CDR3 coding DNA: TGTGCCAGCAGCCCGGGGGGGGCGCCGAACTATGGCTACACCTTC. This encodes CASSPGGAPNYGYTF.

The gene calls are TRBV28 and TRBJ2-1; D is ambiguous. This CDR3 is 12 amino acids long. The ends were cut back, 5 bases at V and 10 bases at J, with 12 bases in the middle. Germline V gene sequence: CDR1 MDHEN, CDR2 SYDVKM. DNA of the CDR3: TGTGCCAGCAGTATAAACCAGGTCGAGCAGTTCTTC. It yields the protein CASSINQVEQFF.